A selection of T cell receptor beta chains follows, all from one sample in a study of T cell repertoires in cytomegalovirus infection. Each CDR3 protein is one row after TCRdb ran MiXCR on the reads. The sample lists almost 500,000 distinct CDR3 sequences; approximately 10% were seen once. Sequencing used PBMCs. These receptors all come from a human donor in good health (CMV status not recorded). Some clones in this sample may be carry-over from other donors' samples. CDR3s leave out the opening cysteine and the closing phenylalanine or tryptophan. Fields, in order: D gene, J gene, CDR3 length, V gene, CDR3 protein. A D gene is named only where the DNA matches it firmly.

>-|TRBJ2-3|13|TRBV7-6
ASSRKGGLIDTQY
>-|TRBJ2-7|11|TRBV2
ANTGTRTHEQY
>-|TRBJ1-1|13|TRBV5-6
ASSSFGSLNTEAF
>TRBD2|TRBJ2-3|14|TRBV5-6
ASSLLGLADGDTQY
>-|TRBJ2-7|10|TRBV7-9
ASSFGSYEQY
>-|TRBJ1-5|11|TRBV14
ASSRSGRGPQH
>TRBD1|TRBJ2-1|13|TRBV2
ASTLDRGVVNEQF
>-|TRBJ2-5|9|TRBV7-2
ASSSLETQY
>-|TRBJ2-7|12|TRBV7-9
ASSSGPGNYEQY
>TRBD1|TRBJ2-5|14|TRBV5-4
ASSLGGQTIQETQY
>-|TRBJ1-4|13|TRBV7-9
ASSLSSGLNEKLF
>-|TRBJ2-5|11|TRBV28
ASSNGIQETQY
>-|TRBJ1-1|12|TRBV6-5
ASYDPRDIIEAF
>-|TRBJ1-1|9|TRBV12-3/TRBV12-4
ATRGSTEAF
>-|TRBJ2-7|7|TRBV6-1
AVGYEQY
>-|TRBJ2-7|11|TRBV3-1
ASSQGTYYEQY
>TRBD1|TRBJ1-5|12|TRBV6-2/TRBV6-3
ASRGQAPNQPQH
>-|TRBJ2-2|11|TRBV2
ASTLGGTGELF
>-|TRBJ1-1|14|TRBV7-8
ASSLLSTALNTEAF
>-|TRBJ2-6|12|TRBV5-5
ASSQGGGANVLT
>TRBD2|TRBJ2-1|15|TRBV2
ASSEAGAGSRYNEQF
>TRBD1|TRBJ1-1|12|TRBV5-1
ASSSTGMNTGAF
>-|TRBJ1-1|12|TRBV7-2
ASSLVGRDTEAF
>-|TRBJ1-4|14|TRBV11-2
ASSPLWPATNEKLF
>TRBD2|TRBJ2-7|14|TRBV6-5
ASSYGPGGGTNEQY
>TRBD2|TRBJ2-1|13|TRBV7-6
ASSLIAGGLDEQF
>-|TRBJ1-2|12|TRBV6-1
ASTNVAGEGGYT
>-|TRBJ2-3|13|TRBV19
ASSPGGGRTDTQY
>TRBD1|TRBJ2-3|11|TRBV19
ASKQGNTDTQY
>-|TRBJ2-7|13|TRBV28
ASSPYSGSSYEQY
>TRBD1|TRBJ1-2|15|TRBV28
ASSPGIEGQGRGGYT
>TRBD1|TRBJ2-1|14|TRBV5-5
ASSLVKDRVYNEQF
>-|TRBJ1-2|10|TRBV6-5
ASSNDPYGYT
>-|TRBJ2-2|12|TRBV28
ASRSQGNTGELF